This TCR beta chain was sequenced during a study of blood T cell repertoires in COVID-19. Overall study: Sources were T cells, B-cell-depleted T cells, or PBMCs; the material itself was cDNA or gDNA.

Original processing notes: Nucleated cell number was recorded as an estimate derived from reference gene primer amplification. Here immunoSEQ multiplex PCR was the method, and the copy in TCRdb shows in-frame clones only, minus some. V, J and clone size derive from that table, while D and trimming were established from the DNA sequence. The sample carries 200,000 to 250,000 clones, 84% recorded once. Seattle patients were enrolled during active infection and followed longitudinally. The CDR3 runs 16 residues. V lost 2 bases to trimming and J lost 4 bases; unmatched junction nucleotides: 7. Per germline, CDR1 MNHEY and CDR2 SMNVEV (reference sequence).

The V and J genes are TRBV27 and TRBJ1-2, with 10 bases fitting TRBD1. The sequencing sample was made of peripheral blood. This TCR was recovered from a woman aged 80 or over with COVID-19, enrolled during active disease. This CDR3 is CASSLGGTGAIYGYTF. The DNA for the CDR3 is TGTGCCAGCAGTTTAGGTGGGACAGGGGCCATCTATGGCTACACCTTC.